Sequencing of this TCR beta chain was carried out in a study of blood T cell repertoires in COVID-19. Study-level information: Specimens from acute and convalescent COVID-19 originated in the United States, Italy and Spain.

Germline-derived CDR1 and CDR2 are SGDLS and YYNGEE. This CDR3 is built from 13 residues. Losses at the gene ends were 3 bases for V and 5 bases for J; bases not matched to a gene: 3. Original processing notes: Amplification of reference gene primers provided the estimated nucleated cell counts. TCRdb's table, derived via immunoSEQ multiplex PCR, lists solely in-frame clones and lacks some. V, J and clone size derive from that table, while D and trimming were established from the DNA sequence. The sample has fewer than 250,000 clones; 85% to 90% are singletons. The clonotype comes from a man aged 25 to 45 who had been exposed to COVID-19. The rearrangement joins TRBV9 to TRBJ2-5, with 8 bases identical to TRBD1. What was sequenced was PBMCs or T cells enriched from blood (not recorded which). Here the CDR3 reads CASSDRQGETQYF. CDR3 coding DNA: TGTGCCAGCAGCGACCGACAGGGGGAGACCCAGTACTTC.